This TCR beta chain emerged from a study of blood T cell repertoires in COVID-19. Study background: Nucleic acid was either cDNA or gDNA, and it came from T cells, B-cell-depleted T cells, or PBMCs.

This clone was counted between two and nine times. TCRdb's table, derived via immunoSEQ multiplex PCR, lists solely in-frame clones and lacks some. This table holds fewer than 200,000 clones, approximately 85% found once. With V trimmed by 3 bases and J by 7 bases, 8 bases remained unmatched. Per germline, CDR1 MNHNS and CDR2 SASEGT. The CDR3 is 16 amino acids. The source is a man aged 35-49 years with acute or convalescent COVID-19. Sequenced input: peripheral blood. The rearrangement uses TRBV6-1 and TRBJ1-6; 8 bases fit TRBD1. The CDR3 loop reads CASSDLQGAQNSPLHF. CDR3 nucleotide sequence: TGTGCCAGCAGTGATCTTCAGGGGGCACAGAATTCACCCCTCCACTTT.